A few counts support the clone carrying this TCR beta chain. Its antigen is currently unknown. Generation of TCR beta libraries employed quantitative 5'-RACE incorporating molecular barcodes. MiXCR, run by TCRdb on the 5' RACE reads, gives a single entry per CDR3 protein. The data contain about 110,000 distinct CDR3 sequences, about 24% of them singletons. This sample stems from a study of CD8 T cells in ankylosing spondylitis. General study results and limits: Clones tied to disease were said to be significantly enriched in matched ankylosing spondylitis synovial fluid.

CDR1 LNHNV and CDR2 YYDKDF come from the germline V gene (reference sequence). CDR3 length equals 16 residues. V lost 0 bases and J lost 1, with 10 bases in between. Input material: synovial fluid, either unsorted or a sorted T cell fraction (not recorded which). This chain connects TRBV15 to TRBJ2-1; D remains unclear. This clonotype was sampled from a male donor with ankylosing spondylitis. This CDR3 is CATSRDVGYSYNEQFF. The DNA for the CDR3 is TGTGCCACCAGCAGAGATGTGGGCTATTCCTACAATGAGCAGTTCTTC. The entire variable domain, with the rest obtained from reference TRBV15 and TRBJ2-1, is as follows: DAMVIQNPRYQVTQFGKPVTLSCSQTLNHNVMYWYQQKSSQAPKLLFHYYDKDFNNEADTPDNFQSRRPNTSFCFLDIRSPGLGDTAMYLCATSRDVGYSYNEQFFGPGTRLTVL.